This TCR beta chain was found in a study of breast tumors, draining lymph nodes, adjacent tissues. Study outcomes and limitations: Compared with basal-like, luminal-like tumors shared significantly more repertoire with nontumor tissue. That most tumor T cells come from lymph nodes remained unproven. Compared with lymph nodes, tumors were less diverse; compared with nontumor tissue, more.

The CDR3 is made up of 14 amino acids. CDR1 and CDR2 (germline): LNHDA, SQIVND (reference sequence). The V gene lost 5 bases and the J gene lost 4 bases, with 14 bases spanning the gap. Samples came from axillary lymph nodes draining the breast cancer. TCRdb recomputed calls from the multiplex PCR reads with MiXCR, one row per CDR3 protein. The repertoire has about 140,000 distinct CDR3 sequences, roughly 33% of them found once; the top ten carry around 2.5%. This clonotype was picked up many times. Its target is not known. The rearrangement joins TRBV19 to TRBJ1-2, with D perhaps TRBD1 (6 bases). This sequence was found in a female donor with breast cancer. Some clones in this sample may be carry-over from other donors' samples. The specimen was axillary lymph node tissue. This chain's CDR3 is CASSHTGPPYGYTF. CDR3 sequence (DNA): TGTGCCAGTAGTCATACAGGGCCTCCCTATGGCTACACCTTC.